This TCR beta chain was observed in a study of cytotoxic CD8 clonotypes in ibrutinib-treated CLL. CDR1 and CDR2 (germline): SGHVS, FQNEAQ. The CDR3 runs to 15 residues. Germline trimming cut 4 bases from V and 6 bases from J; bases unmatched to any gene: 7. TCRdb keeps only in-frame clones here, not all; method: immunoSEQ multiplex PCR. The sample has about 63,000 clones; approximately 71% are singletons. The chain is built from TRBV7-8 and TRBJ2-1, with 9 bases fitting TRBD1. This TCR came from a human donor with chronic lymphocytic leukemia. Here the sequenced sample was PBMCs, taken after 12 months of ibrutinib treatment. The CDR3: CASSWGGQGTNEQFF. The CDR3, as DNA: TGTGCCAGCAGCTGGGGGGGACAGGGAACCAATGAGCAGTTCTTC.